A selection of T cell receptor beta chains follows, all from one sample in a study of blood T cell repertoires in COVID-19. Produced via immunoSEQ multiplex PCR; TCRdb's table is partial and in-frame only. Of about 210,000 clones listed, around nine tenths are singletons. Specimen: peripheral blood. These receptors were collected from a man aged 18 to 30 with active or convalescent COVID-19. Both conserved end residues are part of each CDR3.

v_gene: TRBV11-2; j_gene: TRBJ2-3; CDR3aa: CASSLVGGTLADTQYF
v_gene: TRBV28; j_gene: TRBJ2-2; CDR3aa: CASSDPSKGLRGELFF
v_gene: TRBV7-2; j_gene: TRBJ2-7; CDR3aa: CASSLDPGTGGAEQYF
v_gene: TRBV7-9; j_gene: TRBJ2-3; CDR3aa: CASSPRSNADTQYF
v_gene: TRBV7-3; j_gene: TRBJ2-2; CDR3aa: CASSIEPREAGTGELFF
v_gene: TRBV28; j_gene: TRBJ2-7; CDR3aa: CASSLSTGGSYEQYF
v_gene: TRBV4-2; j_gene: TRBJ1-6; CDR3aa: CASSQSPGKGGSPLHF
v_gene: TRBV7-3; j_gene: TRBJ2-1; CDR3aa: CASSLKAGSSGRYNEQFF
v_gene: TRBV5-4; j_gene: TRBJ2-5; CDR3aa: CASSYFTGDQETQYF
v_gene: TRBV7-9; j_gene: TRBJ1-1; CDR3aa: CASSLAGANTEAFF
v_gene: TRBV19; j_gene: TRBJ1-1; CDR3aa: CASYGQGVTEAFF